The clone carrying this T cell receptor (beta chain) was counted only a few times. Its antigen remains unidentified. The CDR3 spans 13 residues. CDR1 and CDR2 from the germline V gene are MDHEN and SYDVKM. V was pared by 5 bases and J by 9 bases, with 17 bases between. The data are from a study of T cell clones after liver transplantation. Looking at the study overall: Pre-transplant mixed lymphocyte reactions yielded third-party-reactive TCRbeta sequences as comparators for graft-donor-reactive sequences. HCV positivity affected three of eight recipients; the rest lacked autoimmune or viral indications. Study-wide results and limits: Post-transplant time points were not standardized, so conclusions are preliminary. Migration into the graft, not deletion, may explain lost graft donor-reactive T cells.

Method: immunoSEQ multiplex PCR; TCRdb's copy keeps in-frame clones and lacks some. The repertoire holds roughly 100,000 clones, with around four fifths as singletons. This chain joins TRBV28 and TRBJ2-7; TRBD1 is a possible D gene (6 bases). This receptor was obtained from a human patient who received a liver transplant. A share of the T cells may be of graft donor origin. Sequenced here: CD4+ T cells from blood, sampled 47 months after liver transplant. The CDR3 loop is CASSPQGRRVQYF. CDR3 DNA: TGTGCCAGCAGTCCGCAGGGGCGTAGGGTGCAGTACTTC.